This is a list of T cell receptor beta chains from one sample in a study of shared clonotypes between healthy human individuals. Here immunoSEQ multiplex PCR was the method, and the copy in TCRdb shows in-frame clones only, minus some. The repertoire includes some 1 million clones, under 80% of them detected once, and about 1.5% sits in the top ten. The sequenced material came from memory CD4+ T cells sorted from blood. The receptors originated from a man in his late teens or twenties in good health. Each CDR3 is given with its conserved first and last residue. D genes are given only for firm matches. A row's size may be missing; if present it is once, few, many or a size class.

j_call v_call clone_size d_call cdr3_nt cdr3_aa
TRBJ2-1 TRBV5-1 NA NA TGCGCCAGCAGCTTGGGAGGTGGGGCCCCCTACAATGAGCAGTTCTTC CASSLGGGAPYNEQFF
TRBJ2-5 TRBV7-2 NA NA TGTGCCAGCAGCTTAATCTATCAAGAGACCCAGTACTTC CASSLIYQETQYF
TRBJ2-3 TRBV6-1 NA TRBD2 TGTGCCAGCAGTGAAGCGCGGCTAGCGGTGGGAGATACGCAGTATTTT CASSEARLAVGDTQYF
TRBJ2-5 TRBV6-1 NA TRBD2 TGTGCCAGCAGTGAGGTCGGCGGGAGGGGGACCCAGTACTTC CASSEVGGRGTQYF
TRBJ1-2 TRBV19 few NA TGTGCCAGTAGTATCCGGGGGGCCTATGGCTACACCTTC CASSIRGAYGYTF
TRBJ1-6 TRBV11-2 NA NA TGTGCCAGCAGCTTAGGGACAGAGGGAAATTCACCCCTCCACTTT CASSLGTEGNSPLHF
TRBJ2-7 TRBV18 NA TRBD2 TGTGCCAGCTCGCAACTAGCGGGAGGCCAAAGCTCCTACGAGCAGTACTTC CASSQLAGGQSSYEQYF
TRBJ1-6 TRBV6-6 NA TRBD1 TGTGCCAGCAGGGGACAGGGGTGGTCACCCCTCCACTTT CASRGQGWSPLHF
TRBJ2-7 TRBV9 NA NA TGTGCCAGCAGCGTAGCGGTCAGTACCTACAACGAGCAGTACTTC CASSVAVSTYNEQYF
TRBJ1-6 TRBV7-2 many NA TGTGCCAGCAGTAGCTGGGGTTCACCCCTCCACTTT CASSSWGSPLHF
TRBJ1-4 TRBV5-1 NA TRBD1 TGCGCCAGCAGGCTGACAGGGGGTAATGAAAAACTGTTTTTT CASRLTGGNEKLFF
TRBJ1-4 TRBV9 few NA TGTGCCAGCAGCGTAGAGGCTGGGTGGAATGAAAAACTGTTTTTT CASSVEAGWNEKLFF
TRBJ2-4 TRBV18 NA NA TGTGCCAGCTCACCAATGAGCGTAGCCAAAAACATTCAGTACTTC CASSPMSVAKNIQYF
TRBJ1-6 TRBV30 few NA TGTGCCTGGAGCCTTCAGGGCTCACCCCTCCACTTT CAWSLQGSPLHF
TRBJ2-2 TRBV2 few TRBD1 TGTGCCAGCAGGAGAGGACAGGGCGGTGTGACCGGGGAGCTGTTTTTT CASRRGQGGVTGELFF
TRBJ1-6 TRBV7-2 NA NA TGTGCCAGCAGCTTAGGGGGGGATTCACCCCTCCACTTT CASSLGGDSPLHF
TRBJ1-1 TRBV5-5 NA NA TGTGCCAGCAGCCTCGCAGGGATCAACACTGAAGCTTTCTTT CASSLAGINTEAFF
TRBJ2-6 TRBV5-1 NA NA TGCGCCAGCAGCTCCCAGGAGGCTGGGGCCAACGTCCTGACTTTC CASSSQEAGANVLTF
TRBJ2-1 TRBV27 NA TRBD2 TGTGCCAGCAGTTTCCGGCTAGCGGGAGGGTACAATGAGCAGTTCTTC CASSFRLAGGYNEQFF
TRBJ2-4 TRBV7-2 NA NA TGTGCCAGCAGCTTAAGTGTTATCTTAGCCAAAAACATTCAGTACTTC CASSLSVILAKNIQYF
TRBJ2-2 TRBV2 NA TRBD2 TGTGCCAGCAGTCGCGGGAGGGGTAACACCGGGGAGCTGTTTTTT CASSRGRGNTGELFF
TRBJ1-1 TRBV7-6 NA TRBD1 TGTGCCAGCAGCGTGGACAGGGGCCCCACTGAAGCTTTCTTT CASSVDRGPTEAFF
TRBJ1-1 TRBV30 NA NA TGTGCCTGGAGCCGGGTAGGGTCGAACACTGAAGCTTTCTTT CAWSRVGSNTEAFF
TRBJ1-5 TRBV6-1 few TRBD1 TGTGCCAGCAGTGAAGGATTGACAGGGGGCAAGCCCCAGCATTTT CASSEGLTGGKPQHF
TRBJ2-7 TRBV6-5 NA NA TGTGCCAGCAGTTCCTACCAAGGGTCCTACGAGCAGTACTTC CASSSYQGSYEQYF
TRBJ2-1 TRBV7-2 NA NA TGTGCCAGCAGCTTACCCCGTGGGTACGTGAATGAGCAGTTCTTC CASSLPRGYVNEQFF
TRBJ2-5 TRBV11-2 NA TRBD1 TGTGCCAGCAGCTTAGAGGACAGGGTTGGGACCCAGTACTTC CASSLEDRVGTQYF
TRBJ2-7 TRBV5-4 NA TRBD1 TGTGCCAGCAGCTTGGGAGACAGGGGGCTTCCACCCTACGAGCAGTACTTC CASSLGDRGLPPYEQYF
TRBJ2-7 TRBV5-1 NA NA TGCGCCAGCAGTTACCAGAGCGGGTCCTCCTACGAGCAGTACTTC CASSYQSGSSYEQYF
TRBJ2-7 TRBV5-1 NA NA TGCGCCAGCAGCTCCTTGGTGGCCTACGAGCAGTACTTC CASSSLVAYEQYF
TRBJ2-3 TRBV9 NA TRBD2 TGTGCCAGCAGCTTGACTAGCGGGAGTTCAGATACGCAGTATTTT CASSLTSGSSDTQYF
TRBJ1-1 TRBV18 NA NA TGTGCCAGCTCACAGGGGAGAGATACTGAAGCTTTCTTT CASSQGRDTEAFF